This TCR beta chain is drawn from a study of cytomegalovirus exposure and HLA in healthy donors. The germline V gene encodes CDR1 MNHNS and CDR2 SASEGT. The V segment lost 4 bases and the J segment 11 bases; nucleotides outside the gene matches: 15. This CDR3 contains 16 residues. Amplification used 60 Vbeta primers and 13 Jbeta primers. TCRdb's copy holds only in-frame clones and misses some; the assay was immunoSEQ multiplex PCR. The ten most abundant clones cover 1.5% to 2% of a sample with about 120,000 clones. The chain couples TRBV6-1 to TRBJ2-5, with 11 bases fitting TRBD2. The material sequenced was PBMCs. The sequence derives from a man between 18 and 29 years old in good health and CMV-seronegative. CDR3 sequence (DNA): TGTGCCAGCAGTGGTTCAATAGCGGGAGGGTTAGGGGAGCAGTACTTC. It specifies CASSGSIAGGLGEQYF.